This T cell receptor beta chain was identified during a study of memory CD4+ T cells and cytomegalovirus serostatus. Findings and caveats of the study: Suggested: most of the CMV-linked TCR signature lies in CD4+ memory cells. 67 of 164 known CMV-associated TCRbeta sequences appeared in CD4+ memory.

With regard to this clone: Its antigen remains unknown.

TCRdb's table, derived via immunoSEQ multiplex PCR, lists solely in-frame clones and lacks some. The table includes around 63,000 clones, 76% detected once. The sort gate was single viable CD3+CD4+CD8-CD45RO+ cells for memory CD4+ T cells. After thawing, CD4+ T cells were positively selected. The sequence was obtained from an adult in good health and CMV-seropositive. Input material: memory CD4+ T cells from blood.

In DNA form, the CDR3 reads TGTGCCAGCAGCCAAGGGGGGGAGACCCAGTACTTC. Protein sequence: CASSQGGETQYF. The chain is built from TRBV4-2 and TRBJ2-5; either TRBD1 or TRBD2 may supply D (5 bases each). Trimming pared 1 base from V and 5 bases from J, leaving 5 bases between. This CDR3 comprises 12 residues. Germline-derived CDR1 and CDR2 are LGHNA and YNFKEQ.